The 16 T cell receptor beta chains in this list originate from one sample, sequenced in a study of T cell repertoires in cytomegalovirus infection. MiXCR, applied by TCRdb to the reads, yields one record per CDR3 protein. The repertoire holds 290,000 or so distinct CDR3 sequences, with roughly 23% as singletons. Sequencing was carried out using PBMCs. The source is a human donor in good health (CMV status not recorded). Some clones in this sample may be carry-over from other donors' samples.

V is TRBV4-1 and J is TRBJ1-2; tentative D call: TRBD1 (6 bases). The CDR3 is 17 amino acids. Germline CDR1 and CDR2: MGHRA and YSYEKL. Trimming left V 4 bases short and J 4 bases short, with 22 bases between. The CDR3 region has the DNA TGCGCCAGCAGCCCCGTCGGGAGCCAGGGGAGTGCCTATGGCTACACCTTC. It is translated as CASSPVGSQGSAYGYTF.

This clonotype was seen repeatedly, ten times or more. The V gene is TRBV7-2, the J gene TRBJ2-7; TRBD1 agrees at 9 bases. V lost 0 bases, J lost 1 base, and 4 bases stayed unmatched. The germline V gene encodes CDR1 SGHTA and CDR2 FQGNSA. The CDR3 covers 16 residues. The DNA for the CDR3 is TGTGCCAGCAGCTTAGCGTCCGACAGGGGGTCCTACGAGCAGTACTTC. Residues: CASSLASDRGSYEQYF.

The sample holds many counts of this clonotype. For the CDR3, the DNA is TGTGCCAGCAGCCCGGGGGGGCAGCCTACCATTTATGGCTACACCTTC. Translating gives CASSPGGQPTIYGYTF. The chain employs TRBV7-2 and TRBJ1-2; D may be TRBD1 (6 bases). The germline gives CDR1 SGHTA, CDR2 FQGNSA. V lost 5 bases and J 5 bases, leaving 21 bases between the germline ends. This CDR3 spans 16 amino acids.

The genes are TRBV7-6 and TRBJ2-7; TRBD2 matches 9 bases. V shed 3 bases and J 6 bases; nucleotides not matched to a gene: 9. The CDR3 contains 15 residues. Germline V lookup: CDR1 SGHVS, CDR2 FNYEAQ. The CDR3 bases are TGTGCCAGCAGCTTTCTAGCGGGAACTTCTGGCGAGCAGTACTTC. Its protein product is CASSFLAGTSGEQYF.

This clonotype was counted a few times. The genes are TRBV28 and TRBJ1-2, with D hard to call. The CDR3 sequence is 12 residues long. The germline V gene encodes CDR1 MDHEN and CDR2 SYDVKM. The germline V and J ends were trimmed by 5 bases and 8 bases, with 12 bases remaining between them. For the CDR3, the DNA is TGTGCCAGCAGTGCCGGCCACTTCGGCTACACCTTC. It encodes CASSAGHFGYTF.

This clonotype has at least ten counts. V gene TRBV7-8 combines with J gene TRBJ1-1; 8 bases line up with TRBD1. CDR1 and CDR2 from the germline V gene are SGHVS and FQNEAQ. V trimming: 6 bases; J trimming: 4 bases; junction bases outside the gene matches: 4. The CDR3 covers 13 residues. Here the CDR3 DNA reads TGTGCCAGCAGTTTTACAGGGGGCACTGAAGCTTTCTTT. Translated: CASSFTGGTEAFF.

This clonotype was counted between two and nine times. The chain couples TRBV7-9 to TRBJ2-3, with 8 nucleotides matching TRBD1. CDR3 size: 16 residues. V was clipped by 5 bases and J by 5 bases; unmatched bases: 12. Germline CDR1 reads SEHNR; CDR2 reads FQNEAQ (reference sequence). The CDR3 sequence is CASSGSQGAIRDTQYF. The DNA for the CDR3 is TGTGCCAGCAGCGGAAGTCAGGGGGCAATCCGAGATACGCAGTATTTT.

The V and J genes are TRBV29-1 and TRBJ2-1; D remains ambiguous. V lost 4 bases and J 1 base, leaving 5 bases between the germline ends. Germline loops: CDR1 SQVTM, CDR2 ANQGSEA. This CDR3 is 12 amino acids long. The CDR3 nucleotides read TGCAGCGTTGTCCGGTCCTACAATGAGCAGTTCTTC. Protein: CSVVRSYNEQFF.

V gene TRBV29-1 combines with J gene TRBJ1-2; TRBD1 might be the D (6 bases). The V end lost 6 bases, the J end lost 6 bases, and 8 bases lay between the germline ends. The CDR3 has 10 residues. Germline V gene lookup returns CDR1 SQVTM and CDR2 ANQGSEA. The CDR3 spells CSVRQDGYTF. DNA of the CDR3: TGCAGCGTAAGACAGGATGGCTACACCTTC.

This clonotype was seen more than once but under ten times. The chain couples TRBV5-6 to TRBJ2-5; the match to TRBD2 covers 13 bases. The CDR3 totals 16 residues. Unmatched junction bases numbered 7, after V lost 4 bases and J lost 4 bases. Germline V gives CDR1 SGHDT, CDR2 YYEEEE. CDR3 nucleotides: TGTGCCAGCAGCCCAGGACTAGCGGGAGAGGTAGAGACCCAGTACTTC. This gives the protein CASSPGLAGEVETQYF.

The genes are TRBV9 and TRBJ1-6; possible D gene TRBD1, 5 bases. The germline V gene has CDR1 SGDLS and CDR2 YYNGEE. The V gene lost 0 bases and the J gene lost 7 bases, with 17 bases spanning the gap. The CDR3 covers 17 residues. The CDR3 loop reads CASSVAAGDRGNSPLHF. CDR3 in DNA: TGTGCCAGCAGCGTAGCTGCCGGCGACAGAGGGAATTCACCCCTCCACTTT.

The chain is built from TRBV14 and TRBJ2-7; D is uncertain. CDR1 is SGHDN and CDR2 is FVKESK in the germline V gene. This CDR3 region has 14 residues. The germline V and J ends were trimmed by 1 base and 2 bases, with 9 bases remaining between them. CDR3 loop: CASSQGPPPYEQYF. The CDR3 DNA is TGTGCCAGCAGCCAAGGGCCTCCCCCCTACGAGCAGTACTTC.

The CDR3 reads CASSFGGHEKLFF. The CDR3 bases are TGTGCCAGCAGTTTTGGAGGACACGAAAAACTGTTTTTT. This chain uses TRBV28 with TRBJ1-4, with a weak D call TRBD1 (5 bases). The CDR3 loop spans 13 amino acids. With 3 bases removed from V and 8 bases from J, the gap between germline ends came to 10 bases. Looked up from germline, CDR1 is MDHEN and CDR2 is SYDVKM.

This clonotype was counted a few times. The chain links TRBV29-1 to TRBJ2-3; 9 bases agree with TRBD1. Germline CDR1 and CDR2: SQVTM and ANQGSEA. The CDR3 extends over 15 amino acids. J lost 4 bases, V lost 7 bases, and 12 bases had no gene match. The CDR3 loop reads CSAPSGTGSSDTQYF. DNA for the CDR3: TGCAGCGCTCCGTCCGGGACAGGGTCATCAGATACGCAGTATTTT.

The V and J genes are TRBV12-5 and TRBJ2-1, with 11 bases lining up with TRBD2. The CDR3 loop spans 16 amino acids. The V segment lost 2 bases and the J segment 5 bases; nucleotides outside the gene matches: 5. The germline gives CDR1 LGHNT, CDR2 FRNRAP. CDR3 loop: CASGLKLAGVHNEQFF. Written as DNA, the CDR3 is TGTGCTAGTGGTTTGAAACTAGCGGGGGTCCACAATGAGCAGTTCTTC. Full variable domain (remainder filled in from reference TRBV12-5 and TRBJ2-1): DARVTQTPRHKVTEMGQEVTMRCQPILGHNTVFWYRQTMMQGLELLAYFRNRAPLDDSGMPKDRFSAEMPDATLATLKIQPSEPRDSAVYFCASGLKLAGVHNEQFFGPGTRLTVL.

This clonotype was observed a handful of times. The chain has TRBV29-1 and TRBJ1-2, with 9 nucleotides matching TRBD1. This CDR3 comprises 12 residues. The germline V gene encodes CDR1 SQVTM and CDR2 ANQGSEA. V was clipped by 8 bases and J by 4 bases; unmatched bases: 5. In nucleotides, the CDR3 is TGCAGCCTCCGGGACAGGGCCTATGGCTACACCTTC. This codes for CSLRDRAYGYTF.